Presented here are 4 T cell receptor beta chains from one specimen sequenced in a study of human T cells and chemical hapten exposure. TCRdb re-derived calls from the RACE reads in MiXCR, one entry per CDR3 protein. Among 110,000 or so distinct CDR3 sequences listed, more than 7% were seen once. Time point noted: patch test 2, 6 weeks after DPC sensitization. Stated treatment: therapeutic diphenylcyclopropenone sensitization with weekly scalp DPC. The source was whole blood, collected in connection with sensitization to the hapten diphenylcyclopropenone (DPC). These receptors were taken from a woman between 40 and 50 years old with alopecia areata. Some clones in this sample may be carry-over from other donors' samples.

This clonotype occurred many times. CDR3 amino acids: CASSHGGFGNQPQHF. CDR3 in DNA: TGTGCCAGCAGCCACGGGGGGTTTGGCAATCAGCCCCAGCATTTT. The gene calls are TRBV16 and TRBJ1-5; possible D gene TRBD1, 5 bases. The CDR3 covers 15 residues. Germline V gene lookup returns CDR1 KGHSY and CDR2 FQNENV. The V and J ends lost 3 bases and 2 bases respectively, with 11 bases between them. Drawing the rest from reference TRBV16 and TRBJ1-5, the complete variable domain is GEEVAQTPKHLVRGEGQKAKLYCAPIKGHSYVFWYQQVLKNEFKFLISFQNENVFDETGMPKERFSAKCLPNSPCSLEIQATKLEDSAVYFCASSHGGFGNQPQHFGDGTRLSIL.

This clonotype was observed at least ten times. V gene TRBV27 combines with J gene TRBJ2-7; possible D gene TRBD2, 5 bases. This CDR3 contains 13 residues. CDR1 is MNHEY and CDR2 is SMNVEV in the germline V gene (reference sequence). Trimming took 4 bases from V and 4 from J, leaving 11 bases between them. The DNA of the CDR3 is TGTGCCAGCAGTTCGGGGAACGGATACGAGCAGTACTTC. This codes for CASSSGNGYEQYF.

This chain connects TRBV9 to TRBJ2-7; D assignment may be TRBD1 or TRBD2 (5 bases each). Germline V gives CDR1 SGDLS, CDR2 YYNGEE. The CDR3 sequence is 13 residues long. V dropped 4 bases and J dropped 6 bases, with 14 bases sitting between them. CDR3 sequence: CASSISPGAEQYF. CDR3 DNA sequence: TGTGCCAGCAGCATATCCCCCGGGGCCGAGCAGTACTTC.

The chain is built from TRBV6-2 or TRBV6-3 and TRBJ1-2; D remains ambiguous. The germline CDR1 and CDR2 sequences are MNHEY and SVGEGT. Trimming took 4 bases from V and 9 from J, leaving 12 bases between them. CDR3 length: 12 amino acids. In nucleotides, the CDR3 is TGTGCCAGCAGTTCGTCAGGATATAGCTACACCTTC. This codes for CASSSSGYSYTF.